This T cell receptor beta chain is from a study of blood T cell repertoires in COVID-19. The protocol was immunoSEQ multiplex PCR, while the TCRdb copy is restricted to in-frame clones and leaves out a portion. The profile shows approximately 60,000 clones, approximately 86% of them singletons. This receptor was obtained from a woman older than 75 with COVID-19, enrolled during active disease. Input material: peripheral blood.

The CDR3 nucleotides are TGCGCCAGCAGTGACAGGGAAGAAGCTTTCTTT. Translating it yields CASSDREEAFF. The chain recombines TRBV10-2 with TRBJ1-1; perhaps TRBD1 as D (5 bases). This CDR3 spans 11 amino acids. CDR1 and CDR2 from the germline V gene are WSHSY and SAAADI. The V gene lost 3 bases and the J gene lost 8 bases, with 7 bases spanning the gap.